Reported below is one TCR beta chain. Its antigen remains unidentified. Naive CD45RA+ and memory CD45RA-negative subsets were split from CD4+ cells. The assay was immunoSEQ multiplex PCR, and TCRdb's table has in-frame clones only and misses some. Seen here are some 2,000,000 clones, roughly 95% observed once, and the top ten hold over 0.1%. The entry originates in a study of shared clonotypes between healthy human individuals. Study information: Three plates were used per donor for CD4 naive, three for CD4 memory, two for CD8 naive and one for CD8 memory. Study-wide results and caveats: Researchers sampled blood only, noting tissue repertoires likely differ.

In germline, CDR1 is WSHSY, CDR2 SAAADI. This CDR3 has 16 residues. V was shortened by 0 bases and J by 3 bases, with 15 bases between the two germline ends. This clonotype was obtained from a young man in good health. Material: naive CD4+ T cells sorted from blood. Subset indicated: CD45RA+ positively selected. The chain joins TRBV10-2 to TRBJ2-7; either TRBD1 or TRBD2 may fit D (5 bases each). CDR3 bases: TGCGCCAGCAGTGAGTCTAGGGGACCCAGGGTCTACGAGCAGTACTTC. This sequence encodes CASSESRGPRVYEQYF.